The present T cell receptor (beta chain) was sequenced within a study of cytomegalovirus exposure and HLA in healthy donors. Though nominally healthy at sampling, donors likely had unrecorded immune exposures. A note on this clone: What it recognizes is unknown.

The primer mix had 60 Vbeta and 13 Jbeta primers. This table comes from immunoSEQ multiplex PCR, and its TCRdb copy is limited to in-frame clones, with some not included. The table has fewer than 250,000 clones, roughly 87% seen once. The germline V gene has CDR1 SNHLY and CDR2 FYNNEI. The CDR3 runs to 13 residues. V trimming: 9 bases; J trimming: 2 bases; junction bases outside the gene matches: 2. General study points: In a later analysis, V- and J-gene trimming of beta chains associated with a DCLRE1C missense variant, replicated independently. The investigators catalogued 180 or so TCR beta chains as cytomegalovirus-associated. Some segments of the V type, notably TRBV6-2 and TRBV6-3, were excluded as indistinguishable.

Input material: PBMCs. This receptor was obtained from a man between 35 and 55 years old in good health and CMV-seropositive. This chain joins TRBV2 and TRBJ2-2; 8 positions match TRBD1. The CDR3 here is CARDRDNTGELFF. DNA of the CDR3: TGTGCCAGGGACAGGGATAACACCGGGGAGCTGTTTTTT.